This entry describes one T cell receptor (beta chain). Method: immunoSEQ multiplex PCR; TCRdb's copy keeps in-frame clones and lacks some. The profile shows 75,000 to 95,000 clones, more than 70% of them singletons. The data belong to a study of OX40 agonist ivuxolimab in advanced cancers. V dropped 2 bases and J dropped 3; count of bases not matched to a gene: 8. The CDR3 contains 17 residues. CDR1 SEHNR and CDR2 FQNEAQ come from the germline V gene (reference sequence). The rearrangement links TRBV7-9 to TRBJ1-5; 9 bases fit TRBD1. The TCR sequence derives from an adult with an advanced solid tumor such as melanoma, head and neck, liver or kidney cancer. Sequencing was performed on CD4+ or CD8+ T cells sorted from blood, taken in a trial of the OX40 agonist ivuxolimab. The CDR3 spells CASSLYWTGASNQPQHF. The CDR3 DNA follows: TGTGCCAGCAGCTTATATTGGACAGGGGCCTCCAATCAGCCCCAGCATTTT.